One sample yielded the 10 T cell receptor beta chains listed below, sequenced in a study of blood T cell repertoires in COVID-19. Using immunoSEQ multiplex PCR, the repertoire was profiled, and TCRdb retains in-frame clones only, with some absent. The data hold over 45,000 clones, with roughly 82% observed a single time. Input material: peripheral blood. The receptors here all came from a middle-aged man with acute or convalescent COVID-19.

Comment on this clone: Other DNA sequences within the sample encode an identical CDR3. The chain is built from TRBV4-3 and TRBJ1-5; TRBD1 might be the D (6 bases). CDR3 length: 13 residues. In germline, CDR1 is LGHNA, CDR2 YSLEER. The V gene lost 0 bases and the J gene lost 6 bases, with 6 bases spanning the gap. CDR3 DNA: TGCGCCAGCAGCCAAGACAGGGGTCAGCCCCAGCATTTT. Translation: CASSQDRGQPQHF.

J is TRBJ2-2 and V is TRBV6-2 or TRBV6-3; D gene unclear. Trimming left V 0 bases short and J 5 bases short, with 7 bases between. The CDR3 runs 14 residues. The germline gives CDR1 MNHEY, CDR2 SVGEGT. Here the CDR3 DNA reads TGTGCCAGCAGTTACTCGGCGGAAACCGGGGAGCTGTTTTTT. It encodes CASSYSAETGELFF.

This clone was observed a handful of times. This chain uses TRBV6-5 with TRBJ1-3; 7 positions agree with TRBD1. This CDR3 region has 15 residues. From germline, CDR1 is MNHEY and CDR2 SVGAGI. Trimming at V came to 6 bases and at J to 2 bases, leaving 7 bases not matched to a gene. The CDR3 sequence: CASRPGQLTGNTIYF. CDR3 DNA: TGTGCCAGCAGACCGGGACAGTTAACTGGAAACACCATATATTTT.

This clone showed up just once. The chain has TRBV7-2 and TRBJ1-1; 7 bases map to TRBD1. Trimming removed 7 bases from V and 0 bases from J; junction bases left unmatched: 11. Germline CDR1 is SGHTA and CDR2 is FQGNSA. The CDR3 length is 16 residues. CDR3 nucleotide sequence: TGTGCCAGCACCTTGACAGGGCCCCTTTTGAACACTGAAGCTTTCTTT. Protein: CASTLTGPLLNTEAFF.

A few counts support this clone. This rearrangement joins TRBV29-1 to TRBJ1-5; D remains unclear. The CDR3 has 12 amino acids. Trimming took 4 bases from V and 2 from J, leaving 6 bases between them. Germline-derived CDR1 and CDR2 are SQVTM and ANQGSEA. The CDR3: CSVVEGNQPQHF. The DNA for the CDR3 is TGCAGCGTTGTGGAGGGCAATCAGCCCCAGCATTTT.

V usage is TRBV14 and J usage is TRBJ1-2; 10 bases are a match to TRBD1. After removal of 3 bases from V and 4 bases from J, the junction contained 2 bases not matched to a gene. The germline gives CDR1 SGHDN, CDR2 FVKESK. CDR3 size: 14 residues. The CDR3 reads CASSQGQGRYGYTF. The CDR3 DNA reads TGTGCCAGCAGCCAGGGACAGGGGCGCTATGGCTACACCTTC.

The chain uses TRBV6-2 or TRBV6-3 and TRBJ1-6, with TRBD1 matching 8 bases. CDR1 and CDR2 (germline): MNHEY, SVGEGT. The CDR3 contains 13 residues. V shed 6 bases and J 9 bases; nucleotides not matched to a gene: 4. The CDR3 nucleotides are TGTGCCAGCAGCGGACAGGGAGTTTCACCCCTCCACTTT. Translated: CASSGQGVSPLHF.

This chain connects TRBV7-2 to TRBJ2-1; D is possibly TRBD1 (5 bases). The CDR3 covers 13 residues. Germline CDR1 reads SGHTA; CDR2 reads FQGNSA. The germline V and J ends were trimmed by 1 base and 11 bases, with 12 bases remaining between them. The CDR3, as DNA: TGTGCCAGCAGCTTAGGATTAGTGGACAAGCAGTTCTTC. As protein: CASSLGLVDKQFF.

The chain combines TRBV4-1 with TRBJ2-1, with D possibly TRBD1 on 6 matching bases. Germline CDR1 reads MGHRA; CDR2 reads YSYEKL. With 2 bases removed from V and 5 bases from J, the gap between germline ends came to 10 bases. The CDR3 length is 14 residues. DNA for the CDR3: TGCGCCAGCAGCCAACCCTACAGGGACAATGAGCAGTTCTTC. It is translated as CASSQPYRDNEQFF.

This chain joins TRBV30 and TRBJ1-2, with D perhaps matching TRBD1 (6 bases). The CDR3 has 16 amino acids. Trimming pared 4 bases from V and 8 bases from J, leaving 26 bases between. Germline CDR1 is GTSNPN and CDR2 is SVGIG (reference sequence). DNA for the CDR3: TGTGCCTGGAAGTTGGCAGGGGCGACCTTTATAGGGGGCTACACCTTC. Translating it yields CAWKLAGATFIGGYTF. Supplemented by reference TRBV30 and TRBJ1-2, the full variable domain reads SQTIHQWPATLVQPVGSPLSLECTVEGTSNPNLYWYRQAAGRGLQLLFYSVGIGQISSEVPQNLSASRPQDRQFILSSKKLLLSDSGFYLCAWKLAGATFIGGYTFGSGTRLTVV.